The next 14 T cell receptor beta chains were all read from a single sample in a study of shared clonotypes between healthy human individuals. Produced via immunoSEQ multiplex PCR; TCRdb's table is partial and in-frame only. The repertoire consists of approximately 2.1 million clones, with roughly 93% occurring once and the leading ten covering around 0.4%. The sequencing sample was made of naive CD4+ T cells from PBMCs. Subset denoted: CD45RA+ positively selected. The receptors shown here come from a man aged 18 to 30 in good health. Some clones in this sample may be carry-over from other donors' samples.

This clone was recorded only once. The rearrangement joins TRBV6-5 to TRBJ1-2; D ambiguous. Germline V gene lookup returns CDR1 MNHEY and CDR2 SVGAGI. V gave up 6 bases and J gave up 6 bases, with 14 bases separating them. The CDR3 is made up of 13 amino acids. The CDR3 loop is CASSPSIPDGYTF. The CDR3 coding sequence is TGTGCCAGCAGCCCCAGTATCCCCGATGGCTACACCTTC.

The chain joins TRBV7-6 to TRBJ2-7, with D possibly matching TRBD2 (6 bases). Germline CDR1 is SGHVS and CDR2 is FNYEAQ. This CDR3 has 15 residues. V lost 3 bases and J 4 bases, leaving 16 bases between the germline ends. The CDR3 protein is CASSLSGTGPYEQYF. The CDR3 coding sequence is TGTGCCAGCAGCTTGTCCGGGACTGGACCTTACGAGCAGTACTTC.

The CDR3 region has the DNA TGTGCCAGCAGCTTGCCGGGTACTGGAAACACCATATATTTT. Its translation is CASSLPGTGNTIYF. The V gene is TRBV5-6, the J gene TRBJ1-3; D remains ambiguous. V lost 1 base and J 2 bases, leaving 7 bases between the germline ends. CDR3 length: 14 amino acids. Germline-derived CDR1 and CDR2 are SGHDT and YYEEEE.

The count of this clone is one. The V and J genes are TRBV28 and TRBJ1-1; D not certain. V lost 2 bases to trimming and J lost 11 bases, with 15 bases between them. CDR1 is MDHEN, CDR2 SYDVKM, per germline. The CDR3 consists of 13 residues. The CDR3 is CASSLPEVEVAFF. The CDR3 nucleotides read TGTGCCAGCAGTTTACCAGAGGTTGAGGTGGCTTTCTTT.

The chain joins TRBV19 to TRBJ1-3; the D gene is possibly TRBD1 (5 bases). This CDR3 comprises 12 residues. Trimming stripped 11 bases from V and 8 bases from J, with 16 bases between. Germline V gene sequence: CDR1 LNHDA, CDR2 SQIVND (reference sequence). DNA of the CDR3: TGTGCCTCCCGCGGGGCCGGGGACACCATATATTTT. Translated: CASRGAGDTIYF.

V gene TRBV6-5 combines with J gene TRBJ2-2; D is undetermined. The CDR3 loop spans 12 amino acids. Germline-derived CDR1 and CDR2 are MNHEY and SVGAGI. The V and J ends lost 8 bases and 7 bases respectively, with 11 bases between them. For the CDR3, the DNA is TGTGCCAGCGCTAGAGGCTTCGGGGAGCTGTTTTTT. Translation: CASARGFGELFF.

The CDR3 region is CASSPSGRRYEQYF. The CDR3, as DNA: TGTGCCAGCAGTCCCAGCGGGAGGAGATACGAGCAGTACTTC. The genes are TRBV6-5 and TRBJ2-7, with TRBD2 identical over 9 bases. This CDR3 spans 14 amino acids. V shed 5 bases, J shed 4 bases, and the junction held 6 bases outside the gene matches. Germline CDR1 is MNHEY and CDR2 is SVGAGI.

In this sample, this clone turned up once. The chain is built from TRBV4-2 and TRBJ2-1; TRBD2 aligns across 12 bases. The CDR3 loop spans 20 amino acids. The germline V gene has CDR1 LGHNA and CDR2 YNFKEQ. With 0 bases clipped from V and 4 bases from J, the junction kept 13 bases outside the gene matches. CDR3 region: CASSQDFDLGLAGLYNEQFF. In DNA form, the CDR3 reads TGTGCCAGCAGCCAAGATTTCGATCTGGGACTAGCGGGTTTATACAATGAGCAGTTCTTC.

This sequence joins TRBV11-2 and TRBJ1-2; 7 nucleotides match TRBD1. CDR1 and CDR2 (germline): SGHAT, FQNNGV. The CDR3 is made up of 17 amino acids. The V gene end was trimmed by 4 bases and the J gene end by 3 bases; junction bases not matched to a gene: 14. CDR3 sequence: CASSSRTGPSFYYGYTF. Written as DNA, the CDR3 is TGTGCCAGCAGCTCACGGACAGGCCCATCTTTCTACTATGGCTACACCTTC.

This sequence joins TRBV6-5 and TRBJ2-3; a weak D match, TRBD2 (6 bases). This CDR3 is 12 amino acids long. Germline CDR1 MNHEY, CDR2 SVGAGI. Trimming pared 5 bases from V and 5 bases from J, leaving 8 bases between. CDR3 protein: CASSTGGDTQYF. CDR3 coding DNA: TGTGCCAGCAGTACCGGGGGAGATACGCAGTATTTT.

V usage is TRBV10-3 and J usage is TRBJ1-1, with 8 bases identical to TRBD1. The CDR3 extends over 14 amino acids. Germline CDR1 is ENHRY and CDR2 is SYGVKD. Trimming removed 6 bases from V and 1 base from J; junction bases left unmatched: 4. The CDR3 bases are TGTGCCATCAGCTACGGACAGGGGAACACTGAAGCTTTCTTT. Translation gives CAISYGQGNTEAFF.

The CDR3 here is CASSPSRGTGGVGQETQYF. CDR3 bases: TGCGCCAGCAGTCCATCTCGAGGGACAGGGGGAGTAGGGCAAGAGACCCAGTACTTC. The chain joins TRBV4-1 to TRBJ2-5; 11 bases align to TRBD1. The J segment lost 2 bases and the V segment lost 6 bases, leaving 17 bases of the junction unmatched. The CDR3 contains 19 residues. The germline V gene has CDR1 MGHRA and CDR2 YSYEKL.

The CDR3 DNA reads as TGTGCCAGCAGTGAGGACGGGCTAAGGACCGGGGAGCTGTTTTTT. It encodes CASSEDGLRTGELFF. V gene TRBV2 combines with J gene TRBJ2-2; D is undetermined. V lost 3 bases and J 5 bases, leaving 13 bases between the germline ends. The CDR3 totals 15 residues. Looked up from germline, CDR1 is SNHLY and CDR2 is FYNNEI.

V and J are TRBV29-1 and TRBJ2-3; weak D call: TRBD1 (6 bases). CDR1 and CDR2 (germline): SQVTM, ANQGSEA. The CDR3 consists of 12 residues. The V gene lost 7 bases and the J gene lost 8 bases, with 16 bases spanning the gap. Here the CDR3 reads CSAGLGQGTQYF. In DNA form, the CDR3 reads TGCAGCGCTGGGTTGGGACAAGGTACGCAGTATTTT.